Listed below are T cell receptor beta chains from one sample, sequenced in a study of cytomegalovirus exposure and HLA in healthy donors. Clones were read by immunoSEQ multiplex PCR, and TCRdb kept only the in-frame ones, dropping some. The table has around 140,000 clones, about 9.1% seen once. The sample taken for sequencing was PBMCs. Receptor source: a woman aged 40 to 49 in good health and CMV-seropositive. Both conserved end residues are part of each CDR3. A D gene is named only where the DNA matches it firmly. The listing skips clone size in some rows; elsewhere it reads once, few, many or a size class.

J,size,V,D,CDR3,DNA
TRBJ1-1,-,TRBV7-3,-,CASSLRGEAEAFF,TGTGCCAGCAGCCTAAGGGGGGAGGCTGAAGCTTTCTTT
TRBJ1-2,-,TRBV11-2,TRBD1,CASSLGRGRGRYGYTF,TGTGCCAGCAGCTTAGGCAGGGGGCGAGGGCGGTATGGCTACACCTTC
TRBJ2-7,few,TRBV7-8,-,CASSSLIAAGSHEQYF,TGTGCCAGCAGCTCCCTGATCGCGGCGGGGTCGCACGAGCAGTACTTC
TRBJ2-1,few,TRBV18,-,CASSPFGSGSYNEQFF,TGTGCCAGCTCACCTTTTGGTAGTGGCTCCTACAATGAGCAGTTCTTC
TRBJ2-5,-,TRBV19,TRBD1,CASSPDTRQGGETQYF,TGTGCCAGTAGTCCCGATACCCGACAGGGTGGGGAGACCCAGTACTTC
TRBJ1-4,-,TRBV2,TRBD1,CASSDPDIAQGELFF,TGTGCCAGCAGTGATCCAGACATCGCCCAGGGGGAACTGTTTTTT
TRBJ1-2,-,TRBV4-1,-,CASSQVQTNPSGYTF,TGCGCCAGCAGCCAAGTCCAGACAAACCCCTCGGGCTACACCTTC
TRBJ2-3,-,TRBV5-1,TRBD2,CASSPGTSGEEAQYF,TGCGCCAGCAGCCCCGGGACTAGCGGGGAAGAGGCGCAGTATTTT
TRBJ2-3,-,TRBV7-2,TRBD2,CASSLSQGGGGSDTQYF,TGTGCCAGCAGCTTAAGTCAGGGCGGGGGTGGCTCGGATACGCAGTATTTT
TRBJ2-5,-,TRBV2,TRBD2,CASSERRGGLETQYF,TGTGCCAGCAGTGAAAGGCGGGGGGGCCTAGAGACCCAGTACTTC